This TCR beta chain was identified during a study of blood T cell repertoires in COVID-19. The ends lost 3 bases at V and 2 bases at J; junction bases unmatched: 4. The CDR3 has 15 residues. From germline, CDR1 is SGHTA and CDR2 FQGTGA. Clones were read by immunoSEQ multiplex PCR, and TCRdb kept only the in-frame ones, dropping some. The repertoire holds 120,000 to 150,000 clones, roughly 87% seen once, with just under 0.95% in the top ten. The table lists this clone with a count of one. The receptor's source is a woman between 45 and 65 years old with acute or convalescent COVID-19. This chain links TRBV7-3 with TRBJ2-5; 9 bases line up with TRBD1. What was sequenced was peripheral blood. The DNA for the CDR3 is TGTGCCAGCAGCTTCGACAGGGGGTGGCAAGAGACCCAGTACTTC. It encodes CASSFDRGWQETQYF.